Presented here are 23 T cell receptor beta chains from one specimen sequenced in a study of somatic mutations in cytotoxic T cells in rheumatoid arthritis. Generated by immunoSEQ multiplex PCR, the TCRdb table keeps only in-frame clones and is missing some. The repertoire consists of around 11,000 clones, with 75% to 95% occurring once and the leading ten covering approximately 15%. Source material: CD8+ T cells sorted from blood. The receptor source for this set is a woman aged 18-29 years with rheumatoid arthritis.

The chain carries TRBV5-6 and TRBJ2-4; 11 bases line up with TRBD1. Germline assignment: CDR1 SGHDT and CDR2 YYEEEE. The J segment lost 8 bases and the V segment lost 1 base, leaving 8 bases of the junction unmatched. The CDR3 length is 16 residues. CDR3 DNA: TGTGCCAGCAGCTTGATCGGACAGGGGGCGTTAGACATTCAGTACTTC. Amino acid sequence: CASSLIGQGALDIQYF.

The J gene is TRBJ2-1, the V gene TRBV9; 10 bases fit TRBD2. This CDR3 region has 19 residues. With V trimmed by 0 bases and J by 1 base, 10 bases remained unmatched. Germline V gene data show CDR1 as SGDLS and CDR2 as YYNGEE. The DNA of the CDR3 is TGTGCCAGCAGCGTAGCTCTAGGGGTAGCGGGGGGATCCTACAATGAGCAGTTCTTC. This codes for CASSVALGVAGGSYNEQFF. The complete variable domain, with remaining parts taken from reference TRBV9 and TRBJ2-1, reads DSGVTQTPKHLITATGQRVTLRCSPRSGDLSVYWYQQSLDQGLQFLIQYYNGEERAKGNILERFSAQQFPDLHSELNLSSLELGDSALYFCASSVALGVAGGSYNEQFFGPGTRLTVL.

The rearrangement links TRBV11-2 to TRBJ2-5; TRBD2 aligns across 7 bases. The CDR3 runs to 14 residues. V dropped 5 bases and J dropped 5; count of bases not matched to a gene: 8. CDR1 and CDR2 (germline): SGHAT, FQNNGV. CDR3 DNA: TGTGCCAGCAGCGGGGAGGGTATGGTGGAGACCCAGTACTTC. This sequence encodes CASSGEGMVETQYF.

The chain combines TRBV9 with TRBJ2-2; tentatively, D is TRBD2 (5 bases). CDR1 is SGDLS, CDR2 YYNGEE, per germline. This CDR3 has 17 residues. V lost 4 bases and J lost 0, with 16 bases in between. The CDR3 loop is CASSQMRAVTNTGELFF. The CDR3 DNA is TGTGCCAGCAGCCAAATGAGAGCGGTCACGAACACCGGGGAGCTGTTTTTT. The full variable domain, its missing parts supplied by reference TRBV9 and TRBJ2-2, is DSGVTQTPKHLITATGQRVTLRCSPRSGDLSVYWYQQSLDQGLQFLIQYYNGEERAKGNILERFSAQQFPDLHSELNLSSLELGDSALYFCASSQMRAVTNTGELFFGEGSRLTVL.

The chain joins TRBV11-3 to TRBJ2-5, with D possibly matching TRBD1 (5 bases). The CDR3 totals 13 residues. V was clipped by 5 bases and J by 7 bases, with 14 bases between them. The germline gives CDR1 SGHNT, CDR2 YENEEA. Here the CDR3 reads CASSQGLEVTQYF. The CDR3 bases are TGTGCCAGCAGCCAGGGCCTGGAAGTGACCCAGTACTTC.

The chain recombines TRBV7-9 with TRBJ1-5; 9 positions match TRBD1. The germline gives CDR1 SEHNR, CDR2 FQNEAQ (reference sequence). V shed 3 bases, J shed 0 bases, and the junction held 6 bases outside the gene matches. This CDR3 has 17 residues. The CDR3 DNA follows: TGTGCCAGCAGCTTCGACAGGGGGGGTTATAGCAATCAGCCCCAGCATTTT. As protein: CASSFDRGGYSNQPQHF.

The chain has TRBV4-2 and TRBJ1-5; D is possibly TRBD1 (5 bases). The ends were cut back, 0 bases at V and 7 bases at J, with 13 bases in the middle. The CDR3 is made up of 15 amino acids. Germline CDR1 is LGHNA and CDR2 is YNFKEQ. The CDR3 DNA sequence: TGTGCCAGCAGCCAAGAAGGGCGGGGGAAGCAGCCCCAGCATTTT. Translation gives CASSQEGRGKQPQHF.

The V and J genes are TRBV11-2 and TRBJ2-5, with TRBD2 as a possible D gene (5 bases). Germline V CDR1 and CDR2: SGHAT, FQNNGV. This CDR3 comprises 15 residues. V was trimmed by 1 base and J by 2 bases, leaving 11 bases between them. The CDR3 bases are TGTGCCAGCAGCTTAGGGGCAGCGGATCAAGAGACCCAGTACTTC. Its protein is CASSLGAADQETQYF.

The J gene is TRBJ2-7, the V gene TRBV6-6; D perhaps matches TRBD1 (5 bases). The V gene's germline CDR1 is MNHNY and CDR2 SVGAGI (reference sequence). CDR3 size: 12 residues. The germline V and J ends were trimmed by 7 bases and 6 bases, with 13 bases remaining between them. The CDR3 coding sequence is TGTGCCAGCAAAGGGGCGGTTCGCGAGCAGTACTTC. It encodes CASKGAVREQYF.

V and J are TRBV10-3 and TRBJ1-1, with 7 nucleotides matching TRBD1. V lost 2 bases to trimming and J lost 0 bases; unmatched junction nucleotides: 3. The length of the CDR3 is 15 residues. Germline V gene sequence: CDR1 ENHRY, CDR2 SYGVKD. This CDR3 is CAISETGQMNTEAFF. The CDR3, as DNA: TGTGCCATCAGTGAGACGGGACAGATGAACACTGAAGCTTTCTTT.

This clone appeared a single time. The chain links TRBV29-1 to TRBJ2-7, with 11 bases matching TRBD2. Germline CDR1 is SQVTM and CDR2 is ANQGSEA. The CDR3 loop spans 14 amino acids. With V trimmed by 5 bases and J by 7 bases, 10 bases remained unmatched. CDR3 DNA sequence: TGCAGCGTTCCTACCGGGACTAGCGGCGGTGAGCAGTACTTC. This translates into CSVPTGTSGGEQYF.

Here the CDR3 reads CASSLYCGLQGPTSSGNTIYF. The CDR3 bases are TGCGCCAGCAGCCTCTATTGCGGGCTGCAGGGGCCTACCTCCTCTGGAAACACCATATATTTT. This chain uses TRBV4-3 with TRBJ1-3; weak D call: TRBD1 (6 bases). The CDR3 loop spans 21 amino acids. Trimming shortened V by 4 bases and J by 0 bases, and 28 bases separated the two germline ends. The germline gives CDR1 LGHNA, CDR2 YSLEER.

The V and J genes are TRBV11-1 and TRBJ2-3; 15 bases agree with TRBD2. Per germline, CDR1 SGHAT and CDR2 FQDESV (reference sequence). With 1 base clipped from V and 11 bases from J, the junction kept 7 bases outside the gene matches. This CDR3 spans 16 amino acids. The CDR3, as DNA: TGTGCCAGCAGCTTAGTTACAAGGACTAGCGGGGGGGTGCAGTATTTT. Residues: CASSLVTRTSGGVQYF.

The chain joins TRBV19 to TRBJ1-1; 7 bases are a match to TRBD1. This CDR3 comprises 14 residues. Germline trimming cut 8 bases from V and 2 bases from J; bases unmatched to any gene: 8. Germline V lookup: CDR1 LNHDA, CDR2 SQIVND (reference sequence). CDR3 DNA: TGTGCCAGTTCCGCTCAGGGGGGAAACACTGAAGCTTTCTTT. Its protein product is CASSAQGGNTEAFF.

The chain combines TRBV6-1 with TRBJ2-5, with D possibly being TRBD2 (6 bases). This CDR3 is built from 14 residues. Germline assignment: CDR1 MNHNS and CDR2 SASEGT. V was cut by 2 bases and J by 5 bases, with 12 bases left in between. CDR3 in DNA: TGTGCCAGCAGTGAAATGGGCGGGACGGAGACCCAGTACTTC. Its translation: CASSEMGGTETQYF.

The rearrangement uses TRBV4-2 and TRBJ2-1; 11 positions agree with TRBD2. Per germline, CDR1 LGHNA and CDR2 YNFKEQ. This CDR3 region has 16 residues. V lost 0 bases to trimming and J lost 3 bases; unmatched junction nucleotides: 1. The CDR3 sequence is CASSQDGTSGYNEQFF. The CDR3 DNA is TGTGCCAGCAGCCAAGACGGGACTAGCGGCTACAATGAGCAGTTCTTC.

V gene TRBV6-5 combines with J gene TRBJ2-7; weak D call: TRBD1 (6 bases). Trimming pared 6 bases from V and 5 bases from J, leaving 17 bases between. CDR3 length: 14 residues. Per the germline V gene, CDR1 is MNHEY and CDR2 is SVGAGI. The CDR3 DNA follows: TGTGCCAGCAGCCTTGGGAACAGGGTCAACGAGCAGTACTTC. Its translation: CASSLGNRVNEQYF.

The DNA of the CDR3 is TGCGCCAGCAGCTTGGCCGGGGGTGACTATGTTGATACGCAGTATTTT. It yields the protein CASSLAGGDYVDTQYF. J is TRBJ2-3 and V is TRBV5-1; possibly TRBD2 for D (6 bases). The V end lost 0 bases, the J end lost 6 bases, and 17 bases lay between the germline ends. Germline assignment: CDR1 SGHRS and CDR2 YFSETQ. The CDR3 extends over 16 amino acids.

This rearrangement joins TRBV5-4 to TRBJ2-7, with TRBD2 identical over 7 bases. V lost 5 bases and J lost 5; bases outside the gene matches: 16. Germline lookup yields CDR1 SGHNT and CDR2 YYREEE (reference sequence). This CDR3 comprises 16 residues. The CDR3 DNA reads TGTGCCAGCAGGGGGGAGCGGGATCACGTAGGTGACGAGCAGTACTTC. This translates into CASRGERDHVGDEQYF. Drawing the rest from reference TRBV5-4 and TRBJ2-7, the complete variable domain is ETGVTQSPTHLIKTRGQQVTLRCSSQSGHNTVSWYQQALGQGPQFIFQYYREEENGRGNFPPRFSGLQFPNYSSELNVNALELDDSALYLCASRGERDHVGDEQYFGPGTRLTVT.

The chain's CDR3 is CASSLAAGRETQYF. The CDR3 DNA follows: TGTGCCAGCAGCTTAGCGGCGGGAAGGGAGACCCAGTACTTC. The V and J genes are TRBV7-9 and TRBJ2-5, with D possibly TRBD2 on 6 matching bases. The CDR3 runs 14 residues. CDR1 and CDR2 from the germline V gene are SEHNR and FQNEAQ (reference sequence). The V end lost 0 bases, the J end lost 5 bases, and 10 bases lay between the germline ends.

V gene TRBV7-9 combines with J gene TRBJ2-2; TRBD2 agrees at 11 bases. Germline V gene sequence: CDR1 SEHNR, CDR2 FQNEAQ (reference sequence). Trimming at V came to 4 bases and at J to 4 bases, leaving 2 bases not matched to a gene. This CDR3 region has 15 residues. The CDR3 sequence is CASSSLAGATGELFF. In DNA form, the CDR3 reads TGTGCCAGCAGCTCACTAGCGGGAGCCACCGGGGAGCTGTTTTTT. The full variable domain, with the rest looked up from reference TRBV7-9 and TRBJ2-2, is DTGVSQNPRHKITKRGQNVTFRCDPISEHNRLYWYRQTLGQGPEFLTYFQNEAQLEKSRLLSDRFSAERPKGSFSTLEIQRTEQGDSAMYLCASSSLAGATGELFFGEGSRLTVL.

The sample holds a few counts of this clone. The rearrangement links TRBV27 to TRBJ2-1; 8 positions agree with TRBD2. The junction had 12 bases not matched to a gene; V was cut back by 7 bases and J by 10 bases. The CDR3 runs 14 residues. Germline V gene sequence: CDR1 MNHEY, CDR2 SMNVEV (reference sequence). CDR3 bases: TGTGCCAGCAATCCCGGGAGGGCCGTTTGGGAGCAGTTCTTC. Translated: CASNPGRAVWEQFF.

This clone is deemed medium-sized. The chain links TRBV9 to TRBJ1-6, with D possibly being TRBD1 (6 bases). The V end was cut by 3 bases, the J end by 7 bases, with 17 bases between. Germline assignment: CDR1 SGDLS and CDR2 YYNGEE. The CDR3 totals 16 residues. CDR3 nucleotide sequence: TGTGCCAGCAGCGGGAGGGGGGGCTCGAGGAATTCACCCCTCCACTTT. Its translation: CASSGRGGSRNSPLHF. Drawing the rest from reference TRBV9 and TRBJ1-6, the complete variable domain is DSGVTQTPKHLITATGQRVTLRCSPRSGDLSVYWYQQSLDQGLQFLIQYYNGEERAKGNILERFSAQQFPDLHSELNLSSLELGDSALYFCASSGRGGSRNSPLHFGNGTRLTVT.